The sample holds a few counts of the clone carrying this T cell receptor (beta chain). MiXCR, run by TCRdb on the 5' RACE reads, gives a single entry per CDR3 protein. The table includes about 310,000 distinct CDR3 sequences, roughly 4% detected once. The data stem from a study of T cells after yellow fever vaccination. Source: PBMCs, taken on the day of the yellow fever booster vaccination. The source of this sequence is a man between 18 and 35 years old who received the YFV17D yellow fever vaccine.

CDR3 nucleotide sequence: TGCGCCAGCAGCCCACTGACAGGGGGCAGAAACATTCAGTACTTC. Its protein is CASSPLTGGRNIQYF. This chain joins TRBV4-3 and TRBJ2-4, with 10 bases lining up with TRBD1. Germline trimming cut 4 bases from V and 6 bases from J; bases unmatched to any gene: 6. Germline CDR1 and CDR2: LGHNA and YSLEER. CDR3 length: 15 amino acids.